The T cell receptor (beta chain) described here comes from a study of a mutant IDH1 vaccine in newly diagnosed glioma. The study's findings and limits: Pseudoprogression seemed unlinked to shifts in top peripheral T cell clonotypes.

As to time point: baseline, week 1 (first vaccination visit). The treatment denotes: pre-vaccination baseline after standard-of-care therapy. Germline V lookup: CDR1 MGHRA, CDR2 YSYEKL. This CDR3 spans 15 amino acids. Trimming took 1 base from V and 1 from J, leaving 7 bases between them. TCRdb's table, derived via immunoSEQ multiplex PCR, lists solely in-frame clones and lacks some. The sample includes about 33,000 clones, more than 85% of them seen just once. In regard to this clone: Its antigen is not identified.

The TCR sequence derives from a woman aged 40-49 years with glioma. The chain joins TRBV4-1 to TRBJ2-2, with no clear D. Sequencing was performed on PBMCs, taken from a glioma patient treated with radiotherapy, temozolomide or both. CDR3 in DNA: TGCGCCAGCAGCCAAGGTGTTATGAACACCGGGGAGCTGTTTTTT. Its translation: CASSQGVMNTGELFF.